These T cell receptor beta chains were read from a single sample in a study of blood T cell repertoires in COVID-19. Using immunoSEQ multiplex PCR, the repertoire was profiled, and TCRdb retains in-frame clones only, with some absent. Of roughly 110,000 clones in the sample, approximately 88% were seen once. What was sequenced was peripheral blood. The receptors derive from a man aged 35 to 55 with active or convalescent COVID-19. Both conserved end residues are trimmed from each CDR3. Expanded clones are given a class, and other clones once, few, many or no size at all.

abundance,v_gene,j_gene,CDR3aa
-,TRBV3-1/TRBV3-2,TRBJ2-3,ASSSNEEGLGKY
-,TRBV11-2,TRBJ2-3,ASSPGQPATDTQY
-,TRBV19,TRBJ1-2,ASSGGLGDYGYT
-,TRBV7-9,TRBJ2-1,ASSTTRLSYNEQF
-,TRBV2,TRBJ2-3,ASSPLSTDTQY
-,TRBV18,TRBJ2-7,ASSTGGPQGDEQY
-,TRBV4-1,TRBJ2-1,ASSQGWGQGTNNEQF
-,TRBV6-6,TRBJ2-2,ASRRGPNTGELF
-,TRBV9,TRBJ1-3,ASSVEMGQGGNTIY
-,TRBV6-6,TRBJ1-1,ASRDRAGPNPF
-,TRBV3-1/TRBV3-2,TRBJ2-5,ASSLGQQQETQY
-,TRBV5-1,TRBJ2-3,ASSVTGADTQY
-,TRBV5-1,TRBJ2-7,ASSLAAGNAY
-,TRBV19,TRBJ1-2,ASTPTGSGYT
-,TRBV30,TRBJ2-1,AWSVGGSSYNEQF
-,TRBV10-3,TRBJ1-5,AITDRTNQPQH
-,TRBV9,TRBJ2-1,ASSPGNEQF
-,TRBV3-1/TRBV3-2,TRBJ2-2,ASSLSLANTGELF
once,TRBV27,TRBJ2-2,ASSKFRWDTNTGELF
-,TRBV28,TRBJ2-6,AGAGSSGANVLT
once,TRBV10-3,TRBJ2-1,AISLVAYNEQF
-,TRBV12-3/TRBV12-4,TRBJ2-7,ASSLGVREQY
-,TRBV5-8,TRBJ1-2,ASSSYAGGGPYGYT
-,TRBV6-2/TRBV6-3,TRBJ1-2,ASSPLERSIGYT
-,TRBV11-3,TRBJ2-3,ASSPFSSPDTQY
once,TRBV3-1/TRBV3-2,TRBJ2-1,ASSETSGDYNEQF
-,TRBV18,TRBJ1-2,ASSPVRNINYGYT
-,TRBV30,TRBJ2-7,AWRGLAGVYEQY
-,TRBV4-1,TRBJ1-1,ASSQDYNTEAF
-,TRBV7-2,TRBJ1-2,ASSLARNRYGYT
-,TRBV5-8,TRBJ2-7,ASSALQGTYEQY
-,TRBV6-6,TRBJ2-7,ASSASQGIYEQY
few,TRBV5-8,TRBJ1-5,ASSLRGTSNQPQH
-,TRBV27,TRBJ1-1,ASSSSGGNTEAF
-,TRBV19,TRBJ2-3,ASSIFHRGTGAQY
-,TRBV6-5,TRBJ2-3,ASSRKGLAGDTQY
-,TRBV12-3/TRBV12-4,TRBJ2-7,ASSLGSSYEQY
-,TRBV3-1/TRBV3-2,TRBJ1-1,ASSQDLVLMNTEAF
once,TRBV18,TRBJ2-3,ASSTAQGQSTDTQY
-,TRBV6-5,TRBJ2-7,ASTPTGTYEQY
-,TRBV5-1,TRBJ2-4,ASSLEPSLDLAKNIQY
-,TRBV20-1,TRBJ2-7,SASGLAGVYEQY
-,TRBV7-2,TRBJ1-4,ASSSAEVATNEKLF
-,TRBV7-2,TRBJ2-3,ASSSGQPGADTQY
-,TRBV27,TRBJ1-4,ASSPSQGVGYGKLF
-,TRBV7-8,TRBJ2-3,ASSAQGASTDTQY
-,TRBV24-1,TRBJ2-5,ATSDFGSGAQETQY
-,TRBV29-1,TRBJ1-2,SDAFTGGYT
few,TRBV4-1,TRBJ1-2,ASSQDPAGGGYT
-,TRBV28,TRBJ1-1,ASRTGQLNTEAF
-,TRBV5-6,TRBJ1-5,ASSGGQGYQPQH
-,TRBV7-2,TRBJ2-1,ASSFKGGEVSEQF
-,TRBV2,TRBJ2-3,ASAMLASSTDTQY
-,TRBV30,TRBJ2-5,ASSGDLQETQY
-,TRBV30,TRBJ2-1,AWSVAGGSAGEQF
-,TRBV16,TRBJ1-1,ASSLTDRVLDTEAF
-,TRBV5-1,TRBJ1-2,ASSLVTGGGYGYT